The sample holds a few counts of the clone carrying this T cell receptor (beta chain). The antigen is undetermined. Once extracted for a subset, genomic DNA was divided evenly among several immunoSEQ plates. Assay used: immunoSEQ multiplex PCR; TCRdb lists only in-frame clones, some missing. Of approximately 1,000,000 clones in the sample, around three quarters are singletons; the top ten hold about 0.52%. The sample comes from a study of shared clonotypes between healthy human individuals. The CDR3 runs to 11 residues. The germline V and J ends were trimmed by 7 bases and 10 bases, with 14 bases remaining between them. CDR1 is DFQATT, CDR2 SNEGSKA, per germline (reference sequence). General observations from the study: Owing to a small donor count, the genetic and exposure-history diversity represented was limited. Some naive CD4 clonotypes, around 5%, turned up in common across four donors.

Material: memory CD4+ T cells from PBMCs. The subset denotes: CD45RA-negative fraction. The receptor was derived from a man aged 18 to 30 in good health. Some clones in this sample may be carry-over from other donors' samples. The genes are TRBV20-1 and TRBJ1-5, with a weak D call TRBD1 (5 bases). The CDR3 DNA is TGCAGTGTGAATAGGGGAGGCCCCCAGCATTTT. Translated, it gives CSVNRGGPQHF.